This TCR beta chain was retrieved from a study of control samples from healthy donors and cancer patients. Assay used: immunoSEQ multiplex PCR; TCRdb lists only in-frame clones, some missing. The table has 150,000 to 200,000 clones, 80% to 90% seen once. CDR3 length: 13 amino acids. V dropped 8 bases and J dropped 1 base, with 11 bases sitting between them. CDR1 and CDR2 (germline): LNHDA, SQIVND (reference sequence). The source of this sequence is a man aged 30 to 45 in good health. Sequenced sample: blood. The chain combines TRBV19 with TRBJ1-1; possibly TRBD1 for D (5 bases). CDR3 DNA sequence: TGTGCCAGTGGGAGCCAGGGGAACACTGAAGCTTTCTTT. It is translated as CASGSQGNTEAFF. Based on the CDR3 plus reference TRBV19 and TRBJ1-1, the full variable domain is DGGITQSPKYLFRKEGQNVTLSCEQNLNHDAMYWYRQDPGQGLRLIYYSQIVNDFQKGDIAEGYSVSREKKESFPLTVTSAQKNPTAFYLCASGSQGNTEAFFGQGTRLTVV.